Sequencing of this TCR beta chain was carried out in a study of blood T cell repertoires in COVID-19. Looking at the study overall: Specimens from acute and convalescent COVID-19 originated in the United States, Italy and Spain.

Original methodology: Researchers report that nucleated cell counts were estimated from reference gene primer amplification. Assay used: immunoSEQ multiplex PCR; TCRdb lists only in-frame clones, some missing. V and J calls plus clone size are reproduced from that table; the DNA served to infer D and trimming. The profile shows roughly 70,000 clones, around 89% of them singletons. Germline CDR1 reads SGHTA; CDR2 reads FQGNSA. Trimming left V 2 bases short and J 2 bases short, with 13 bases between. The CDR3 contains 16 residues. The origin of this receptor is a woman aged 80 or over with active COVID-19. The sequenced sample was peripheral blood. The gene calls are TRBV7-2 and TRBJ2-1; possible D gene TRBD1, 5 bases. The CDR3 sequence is CASSLNHPRAYNEQFF. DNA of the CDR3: TGTGCCAGCAGCTTAAACCACCCCAGGGCCTACAATGAGCAGTTCTTC.